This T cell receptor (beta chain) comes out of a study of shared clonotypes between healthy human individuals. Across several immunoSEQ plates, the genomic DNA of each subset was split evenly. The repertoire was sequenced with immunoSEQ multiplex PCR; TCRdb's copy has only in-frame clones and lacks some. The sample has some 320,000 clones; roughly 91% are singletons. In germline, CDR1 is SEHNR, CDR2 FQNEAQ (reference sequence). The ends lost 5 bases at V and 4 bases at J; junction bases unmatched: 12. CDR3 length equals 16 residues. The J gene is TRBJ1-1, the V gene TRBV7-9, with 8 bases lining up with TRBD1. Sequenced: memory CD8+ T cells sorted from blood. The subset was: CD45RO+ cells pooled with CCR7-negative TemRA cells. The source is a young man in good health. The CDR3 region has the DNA TGTGCCAGCAGCCAACCGGGACAGGTAGATGGCACTGAAGCTTTCTTT. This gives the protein CASSQPGQVDGTEAFF.